This entry lists 30 T cell receptor beta chains sequenced from one sample in a study of T cell clones after liver transplantation. The assay was immunoSEQ multiplex PCR, and TCRdb's table has in-frame clones only and misses some. The data show about 120,000 clones, with around nine tenths seen just once and around 0.8% held by the top ten. The sample here was CD4+ T cells from blood, taken 12 months after liver transplant. These receptors all stem from a human patient who received a liver transplant. Some of the T cells might come from the graft donor.

CDR3 amino acids: CASSPLRGEQFF. The CDR3 DNA follows: TGTGCCAGCTCCCCCCTAAGGGGTGAGCAGTTCTTC. This chain joins TRBV18 and TRBJ2-1; weak D call: TRBD1 (5 bases). Trimming left V 6 bases short and J 9 bases short, with 12 bases between. The germline CDR1 and CDR2 sequences are KGHSH and LQKENI. The CDR3 is 12 residues long. Looking up the rest from reference TRBV18 and TRBJ2-1 gives the full variable domain: NAGVMQNPRHLVRRRGQEARLRCSPMKGHSHVYWYRQLPEEGLKFMVYLQKENIIDESGMPKERFSAEFPKEGPSILRIQQVVRGDSAAYFCASSPLRGEQFFGPGTRLTVL.

The gene calls are TRBV4-1 and TRBJ2-2, with D possibly TRBD2 on 6 matching bases. Germline lookup yields CDR1 MGHRA and CDR2 YSYEKL. The CDR3 runs 16 residues. The V end was cut by 1 base, the J end by 0 bases, with 9 bases between. Here the CDR3 reads CASSQVEGTNTGELFF. In nucleotides, the CDR3 is TGCGCCAGCAGCCAAGTGGAGGGGACGAACACCGGGGAGCTGTTTTTT.

This clone was picked up one time. The chain has TRBV11-1 and TRBJ2-5, with a possible D match to TRBD2 (6 bases). This CDR3 contains 16 residues. Germline V gene data show CDR1 as SGHAT and CDR2 as FQDESV (reference sequence). V was shortened by 4 bases and J by 0 bases, with 15 bases between the two germline ends. The CDR3 loop reads CASSSAAGSYQETQYF. DNA of the CDR3: TGTGCCAGCAGCTCAGCTGCGGGGTCGTACCAAGAGACCCAGTACTTC.

The chain employs TRBV28 and TRBJ2-2; maybe TRBD2 (6 bases). Germline V CDR1 and CDR2: MDHEN, SYDVKM. With 3 bases removed from V and 7 bases from J, the gap between germline ends came to 18 bases. There are 16 residues in the CDR3. CDR3 nucleotide sequence: TGTGCCAGCAGTTTTCCCAGGGAGGCCAGCGGCGGGGAGCTGTTTTTT. It specifies CASSFPREASGGELFF. The full variable domain, rest sourced from reference TRBV28 and TRBJ2-2, is DVKVTQSSRYLVKRTGEKVFLECVQDMDHENMFWYRQDPGLGLRLIYFSYDVKMKEKGDIPEGYSVSREKKERFSLILESASTNQTSMYLCASSFPREASGGELFFGEGSRLTVL.

This sequence joins TRBV29-1 and TRBJ2-7, with a tentative D call TRBD2 (5 bases). Per the germline V gene, CDR1 is SQVTM and CDR2 is ANQGSEA. This CDR3 has 19 amino acids. Trimming removed 5 bases at V and 5 bases at J, with 34 bases between. In DNA, the CDR3 is TGCAGCGTTTCCCCCGGGATCGGGTTTAGTACCCCATCTCCCCACGAGCAGTACTTC. Amino acid sequence: CSVSPGIGFSTPSPHEQYF.

A single count supports this clone. The rearrangement joins TRBV6-5 to TRBJ2-3, with D tentatively TRBD2 (6 bases). V lost 10 bases to trimming and J lost 1 base, with 15 bases between them. This CDR3 has 14 amino acids. The V gene's germline CDR1 is MNHEY and CDR2 SVGAGI. The CDR3 DNA follows: TGTGCCACCCAACTAGCTCACGGCACAGATACGCAGTATTTT. It is translated as CATQLAHGTDTQYF.

The chain couples TRBV28 to TRBJ1-2; D is unresolved. Germline CDR1 and CDR2: MDHEN and SYDVKM. V shed 3 bases and J shed 4 bases, with 18 bases lying between them. The CDR3 has 16 residues. DNA for the CDR3: TGTGCCAGCAGTTTTGGTCGGTGGGGTGAAGCCTATGGCTACACCTTC. Its protein product is CASSFGRWGEAYGYTF.

The chain joins TRBV4-3 to TRBJ2-7; D remains ambiguous. V lost 0 bases to trimming and J lost 2 bases, with 5 bases between them. Germline values: CDR1 LGHNA, CDR2 YSLEER. The CDR3 totals 13 residues. CDR3 loop: CASSQEIPYEQYF. The DNA of the CDR3 is TGCGCCAGCAGCCAAGAAATACCCTACGAGCAGTACTTC.

CDR3 residues: CASSVGKSYEQYF. The DNA of the CDR3 is TGTGCCAGCAGCGTTGGGAAATCCTACGAGCAGTACTTC. This chain uses TRBV11-3 with TRBJ2-7; unclear D gene. Per germline, CDR1 SGHNT and CDR2 YENEEA. The CDR3 spans 13 residues. Trimming shortened V by 5 bases and J by 1 base, and 9 bases separated the two germline ends.

The J gene is TRBJ1-5, the V gene TRBV2, with D perhaps matching TRBD1 (5 bases). The CDR3 consists of 14 residues. V lost 11 bases and J lost 2, with 16 bases in between. Germline assignment: CDR1 SNHLY and CDR2 FYNNEI. CDR3 residues: CAGKRGEGNQPQHF. CDR3 in DNA: TGTGCCGGCAAGAGAGGGGAAGGCAATCAGCCCCAGCATTTT.

This clone appeared a few times. This rearrangement joins TRBV4-1 to TRBJ1-5; 7 positions agree with TRBD1. CDR1 and CDR2 (germline): MGHRA, YSYEKL. This CDR3 has 15 residues. J lost 4 bases, V lost 1 base, and 4 bases had no gene match. The CDR3, as DNA: TGCGCCAGCAGCCAAGGCTTGACAGGGAATCAGCCCCAGCATTTT. Protein product: CASSQGLTGNQPQHF.

This chain connects TRBV12-5 to TRBJ2-7; D uncertain. Per the germline V gene, CDR1 is LGHNT and CDR2 is FRNRAP. The V gene lost 4 bases and the J gene lost 3 bases, with 10 bases spanning the gap. This CDR3 has 13 residues. The CDR3 DNA reads TGTGCTAGTGGTTCCTCGGTGAGCTACGAGCAGTACTTC. It specifies CASGSSVSYEQYF.

The V call is TRBV4-1, the J call TRBJ1-1, with D unresolved. There are 18 residues in the CDR3. Per the germline V gene, CDR1 is MGHRA and CDR2 is YSYEKL. Trimming removed 2 bases at V and 0 bases at J, with 19 bases between. CDR3 residues: CASSQRAPSGGVNTEAFF. The DNA for the CDR3 is TGCGCCAGCAGCCAAAGGGCCCCGTCGGGTGGCGTGAACACTGAAGCTTTCTTT.

This chain links TRBV5-5 with TRBJ1-2; D not resolved. Germline assignment: CDR1 SGHKS and CDR2 YYEKEE (reference sequence). The CDR3 length is 12 residues. Trimming shortened V by 2 bases and J by 4 bases, and 6 bases separated the two germline ends. This CDR3 reads CASSFQAYGYTF. For the CDR3, the DNA is TGTGCCAGCAGCTTCCAGGCCTATGGCTACACCTTC. Full variable domain (remainder filled in from reference TRBV5-5 and TRBJ1-2): DAGVTQSPTHLIKTRGQQVTLRCSPISGHKSVSWYQQVLGQGPQFIFQYYEKEERGRGNFPDRFSARQFPNYSSELNVNALLLGDSALYLCASSFQAYGYTFGSGTRLTVV.

The rearrangement uses TRBV7-8 and TRBJ1-2; 7 nucleotides align to TRBD1. This CDR3 is 18 amino acids long. Germline V gene sequence: CDR1 SGHVS, CDR2 FQNEAQ. V lost 6 bases to trimming and J lost 1 base; unmatched junction nucleotides: 17. DNA of the CDR3: TGTGCCAGCAGTAGGCAGGGGGTTTCCGATGCGAATAACTATGGCTACACCTTC. Encoded protein: CASSRQGVSDANNYGYTF.

The V gene is TRBV2, the J gene TRBJ2-6, with 12 positions matching TRBD1. V gave up 6 bases and J gave up 3 bases; unmatched junction bases: 9. Germline V gene sequence: CDR1 SNHLY, CDR2 FYNNEI. CDR3 size: 18 residues. This chain's CDR3 is CASRSKGQGANGANVLTF. The CDR3 bases are TGTGCCAGCAGGTCAAAGGGACAGGGGGCGAATGGGGCCAACGTCCTGACTTTC. The whole variable domain, filled in from reference TRBV2 and TRBJ2-6, reads EPEVTQTPSHQVTQMGQEVILRCVPISNHLYFYWYRQILGQKVEFLVSFYNNEISEKSEIFDDQFSVERPDGSNFTLKIRSTKLEDSAMYFCASRSKGQGANGANVLTFGAGSRLTVL.

The chain recombines TRBV15 with TRBJ2-3, with a weak D call TRBD1 (6 bases). V gave up 5 bases and J gave up 3 bases, with 18 bases separating them. This CDR3 spans 16 amino acids. Germline assignment: CDR1 LNHNV and CDR2 YYDKDF (reference sequence). The CDR3 bases are TGTGCCACCAGCCGCCGGGGTTCGAGGGGGACAGATACGCAGTATTTT. Translating gives CATSRRGSRGTDTQYF. Complete variable domain (other parts from reference TRBV15 and TRBJ2-3): DAMVIQNPRYQVTQFGKPVTLSCSQTLNHNVMYWYQQKSSQAPKLLFHYYDKDFNNEADTPDNFQSRRPNTSFCFLDIRSPGLGDTAMYLCATSRRGSRGTDTQYFGPGTRLTVL.

The chain recombines TRBV2 with TRBJ2-7; 10 nucleotides align to TRBD1. The J segment lost 6 bases and the V segment lost 6 bases, leaving 11 bases of the junction unmatched. There are 15 residues in the CDR3. From germline, CDR1 is SNHLY and CDR2 FYNNEI. CDR3 sequence: CASSTGTGAFAEQYF. Here the CDR3 DNA reads TGTGCCAGCAGCACCGGGACAGGGGCCTTTGCCGAGCAGTACTTC.

The genes are TRBV7-9 and TRBJ1-5; D might be TRBD1 (6 bases). Germline loops: CDR1 SEHNR, CDR2 FQNEAQ (reference sequence). The CDR3 consists of 16 residues. The V end lost 1 base, the J end lost 6 bases, and 16 bases lay between the germline ends. The CDR3 protein is CASSLGGAPGGQPQHF. CDR3 coding DNA: TGTGCCAGCAGCTTAGGGGGGGCCCCAGGAGGTCAGCCCCAGCATTTT.

The V call is TRBV7-2, the J call TRBJ2-5, with unresolved D. This CDR3 has 14 amino acids. Per germline, CDR1 SGHTA and CDR2 FQGNSA. Trimming pared 7 bases from V and 3 bases from J, leaving 15 bases between. CDR3 sequence: CASTRTPYEETQYF. CDR3 DNA sequence: TGTGCCAGCACCAGAACGCCATATGAAGAGACCCAGTACTTC.

The chain links TRBV7-2 to TRBJ2-2; D remains ambiguous. The CDR3 has 16 amino acids. Germline V gives CDR1 SGHTA, CDR2 FQGNSA. Deletions cut 2 bases from V and 0 bases from J, with 10 bases between. The CDR3 sequence: CASSLWESANTGELFF. The CDR3 bases are TGTGCCAGCAGCTTATGGGAATCGGCGAACACCGGGGAGCTGTTTTTT.

This sequence joins TRBV5-1 and TRBJ2-1, with 9 nucleotides matching TRBD1. This CDR3 is 13 amino acids long. Germline values: CDR1 SGHRS, CDR2 YFSETQ. V dropped 5 bases and J dropped 7; count of bases not matched to a gene: 4. Here the CDR3 DNA reads TGCGCCAGCAGGGTGGACAGGGGTAATGAGCAGTTCTTC. This sequence encodes CASRVDRGNEQFF.

The chain uses TRBV27 and TRBJ2-1, with D perhaps matching TRBD1 (6 bases). This CDR3 has 16 amino acids. The V gene's germline CDR1 is MNHEY and CDR2 SMNVEV (reference sequence). Trimming stripped 7 bases from V and 2 bases from J, with 18 bases between. This CDR3 is CASIRLQGRTYNEQFF. Here the CDR3 DNA reads TGTGCCAGCATTCGTTTACAGGGAAGGACCTACAATGAGCAGTTCTTC.

V and J are TRBV4-2 and TRBJ2-1; no clear D gene. The germline V gene has CDR1 LGHNA and CDR2 YNFKEQ. This CDR3 spans 12 amino acids. The V and J ends lost 2 bases and 10 bases respectively, with 9 bases between them. The chain's CDR3 is CASSQTAAEQFF. The CDR3 nucleotides read TGTGCCAGCAGCCAAACCGCCGCCGAGCAGTTCTTC.

This chain links TRBV28 with TRBJ1-1; TRBD1 is a possible D gene (5 bases). Trimming shortened V by 5 bases and J by 1 base, and 14 bases separated the two germline ends. CDR1 and CDR2 from the germline V gene are MDHEN and SYDVKM. The CDR3 contains 15 residues. Here the CDR3 reads CASSPTGRRNTEAFF. Written as DNA, the CDR3 is TGTGCCAGCAGTCCGACGGGACGGCGGAACACTGAAGCTTTCTTT.

The chain has TRBV6-5 and TRBJ2-1, with D hard to call. Germline V gives CDR1 MNHEY, CDR2 SVGAGI. The CDR3 totals 14 residues. With 4 bases removed from V and 0 bases from J, the gap between germline ends came to 7 bases. DNA of the CDR3: TGTGCCAGCAGTTCTGGCAGCTCCTACAATGAGCAGTTCTTC. It encodes CASSSGSSYNEQFF.

The J gene is TRBJ1-3, the V gene TRBV27; D is possibly TRBD1 (5 bases). The CDR3 runs 16 residues. From germline, CDR1 is MNHEY and CDR2 SMNVEV (reference sequence). The chain's CDR3 is CAPAPSPWGIRNTIYF. The CDR3 DNA sequence: TGTGCTCCAGCACCCTCACCTTGGGGGATCCGAAACACCATATATTTT.

This clone was counted a single time. The chain recombines TRBV2 with TRBJ1-4, with TRBD1 identical over 9 bases. Germline V gene lookup returns CDR1 SNHLY and CDR2 FYNNEI. The CDR3 is 15 residues long. J was trimmed by 3 bases and V by 6 bases; bases with no gene match: 5. CDR3 coding DNA: TGTGCCAGCAGGAAACAGGGGGCACCTAATGAAAAACTGTTTTTT. Its protein product is CASRKQGAPNEKLFF.

J is TRBJ1-2 and V is TRBV7-2, with TRBD1 matching 12 bases. Germline-derived CDR1 and CDR2 are SGHTA and FQGNSA. Trimming removed 5 bases from V and 7 bases from J; junction bases left unmatched: 8. CDR3 size: 15 residues. The chain's CDR3 is CASSPGTGGVSGYTF. DNA for the CDR3: TGTGCCAGCAGCCCTGGGACAGGGGGCGTCTCTGGCTACACCTTC.

The chain uses TRBV5-1 and TRBJ2-7, with TRBD2 identical over 9 bases. Germline values: CDR1 SGHRS, CDR2 YFSETQ. The CDR3 covers 19 residues. The ends lost 4 bases at V and 2 bases at J; junction bases unmatched: 19. CDR3 sequence: CASSNNLLDSGGRAYEQYF. The CDR3, as DNA: TGCGCCAGCAGCAATAATCTCTTGGACTCTGGCGGGAGGGCCTACGAGCAGTACTTC.